This entry lists 3 T cell receptor beta chains sequenced from one sample in a study. TCRdb itself ran the RT-PCR reads through MiXCR, one entry per CDR3 protein. The sample has almost 700,000 distinct CDR3 sequences; 13% to 15% are singletons. Source material: memory CD4+ T cells from blood. Every receptor here comes from a female donor in good health, serving as a healthy control.

The CDR3 nucleotides read TGCAGTGCTAGCCCCCCAGGCGGAGACTCCTACGAGCAGTACTTC. This gives the protein CSASPPGGDSYEQYF. This chain uses TRBV20-1 with TRBJ2-7; D not certain. From germline, CDR1 is DFQATT and CDR2 SNEGSKA (reference sequence). V lost 3 bases and J 0 bases, leaving 15 bases between the germline ends. This CDR3 has 15 amino acids.

The chain employs TRBV7-2 and TRBJ1-5; D is possibly TRBD1 (5 bases). V lost 4 bases and J 7 bases, leaving 8 bases between the germline ends. The CDR3 sequence is 12 residues long. CDR1 is SGHTA, CDR2 FQGNSA, per germline. DNA of the CDR3: TGTGCCAGCAGCTCTAACAGGCAGCCCCAGCATTTT. Residues: CASSSNRQPQHF.

V is TRBV30 and J is TRBJ2-5, with D possibly matching TRBD1 (6 bases). The CDR3 covers 13 residues. From germline, CDR1 is GTSNPN and CDR2 SVGIG (reference sequence). The V end was cut by 4 bases, the J end by 5 bases, with 14 bases between. The DNA of the CDR3 is TGTGCCTGGAATGAAGGACAGCACGAGACCCAGTACTTC. Protein product: CAWNEGQHETQYF. Full variable domain (missing parts from reference TRBV30 and TRBJ2-5): SQTIHQWPATLVQPVGSPLSLECTVEGTSNPNLYWYRQAAGRGLQLLFYSVGIGQISSEVPQNLSASRPQDRQFILSSKKLLLSDSGFYLCAWNEGQHETQYFGPGTRLLVL.